This T cell receptor (beta chain) was captured by sequencing in a study of blood T cell repertoires in COVID-19. Study in general: Samples came from the United States, Italy and Spain, spanning acute and convalescent COVID-19. PBMCs, B-cell-depleted T cells, or T cells provided the cDNA or gDNA that made up the material.

Sequenced by immunoSEQ multiplex PCR; TCRdb stores in-frame clones only, minus some. The sample yields roughly 250,000 clones, about four fifths seen once. Germline-derived CDR1 and CDR2 are SGHAT and FQNNGV. V trimming: 2 bases; J trimming: 4 bases; junction bases outside the gene matches: 3. CDR3 length equals 16 residues. The specimen sequenced was peripheral blood. This TCR was sampled from an elderly woman with acute or convalescent COVID-19. This rearrangement joins TRBV11-2 to TRBJ2-1; TRBD1 matches at 12 bases. CDR3 coding DNA: TGTGCCAGCAGCTTATGGGGACAGGGGGCGTACAATGAGCAGTTCTTC. It encodes CASSLWGQGAYNEQFF. Looking up the rest from reference TRBV11-2 and TRBJ2-1 gives the full variable domain: EAGVAQSPRYKIIEKRQSVAFWCNPISGHATLYWYQQILGQGPKLLIQFQNNGVVDDSQLPKDRFSAERLKGVDSTLKIQPAKLEDSAVYLCASSLWGQGAYNEQFFGPGTRLTVL.